This TCR beta chain was found in a study of control samples from healthy donors and cancer patients. The V gene end was trimmed by 5 bases and the J gene end by 4 bases; junction bases not matched to a gene: 15. The CDR3 totals 16 residues. The germline gives CDR1 SQVTM, CDR2 ANQGSEA. Using immunoSEQ multiplex PCR, the repertoire was profiled, and TCRdb retains in-frame clones only, with some absent. The data contain approximately 90,000 clones, 85% of them seen just once; the ten biggest clones take up approximately 19%. Sequencing input: blood. This clonotype was sampled from a young man in good health. This rearrangement joins TRBV29-1 to TRBJ1-2; 8 bases are shared with TRBD1. CDR3 DNA sequence: TGCAGCGTTCCCCCCCAGGGGGCGGTTTCGGGCTATGGCTACACCTTC. Its translation is CSVPPQGAVSGYGYTF.